This T cell receptor beta chain was observed in a study of naive and memory T cell subsets. Study-level points and caveats: The RNA method is potentially sensitive to activation and differentiation changes.

An oligonucleotide containing a UMI was ligated to the 3' end of TCR cDNA. Adult healthy volunteers gave 2.5 ml peripheral blood for whole-blood RNA. Input was about 1 to 1,100 ng of DNase-treated total RNA without cell sorting. The SP2 primer and nested alpha and beta constant region primers amplified ligated cDNA in four rounds. TCRdb reanalysed the UMI-ligation and nested PCR reads using MiXCR and keeps one entry per CDR3 protein. Of 25,000 to 30,000 distinct CDR3 sequences listed, 5% to 5.5% were seen once; the top ten hold around 7.4%. This clonotype has at least ten counts. What it binds is unknown. The CDR3 runs 16 residues. Germline trimming cut 0 bases from V and 7 bases from J; bases unmatched to any gene: 11. Looked up from germline, CDR1 is LGHNA and CDR2 is YNFKEQ.

Sequencing was done on a sample of blood. The rearrangement links TRBV4-2 to TRBJ2-7, with 8 positions matching TRBD2. The TCR sequence derives from an adult in good health. DNA of the CDR3: TGTGCCAGCAGCCAAGATGCGGGAGGACCCAAAGGGGAGCAGTACTTC. Translation gives CASSQDAGGPKGEQYF.